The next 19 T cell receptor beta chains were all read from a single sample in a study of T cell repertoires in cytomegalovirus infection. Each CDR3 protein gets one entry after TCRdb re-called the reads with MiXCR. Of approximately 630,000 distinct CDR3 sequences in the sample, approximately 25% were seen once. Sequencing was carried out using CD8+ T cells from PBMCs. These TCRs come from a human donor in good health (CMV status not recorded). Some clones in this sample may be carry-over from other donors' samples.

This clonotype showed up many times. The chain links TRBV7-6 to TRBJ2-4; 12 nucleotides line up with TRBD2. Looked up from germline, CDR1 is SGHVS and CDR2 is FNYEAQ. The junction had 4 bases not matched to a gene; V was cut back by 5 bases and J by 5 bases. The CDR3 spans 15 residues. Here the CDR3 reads CASSASGGAENIQYF. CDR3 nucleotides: TGTGCCAGCAGCGCTAGCGGGGGGGCTGAAAACATTCAGTACTTC. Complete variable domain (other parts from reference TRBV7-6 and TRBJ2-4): GAGVSQSPRYKVTKRGQDVALRCDPISGHVSLYWYRQALGQGPEFLTYFNYEAQQDKSGLPNDRFSAERPEGSISTLTIQRTEQRDSAMYRCASSASGGAENIQYFGAGTRLSVL.

CDR3 nucleotide sequence: TGCAGTGCTATTAGCGGGGGGGCCTACGAGCAGTACGTC. It translates to CSAISGGAYEQYV. The J gene is TRBJ2-7, the V gene TRBV20-1; the match to TRBD2 covers 11 bases. J gave up 2 bases and V 4 bases, and 1 base lay outside the gene matches. The CDR3 loop spans 13 amino acids. Per the germline V gene, CDR1 is DFQATT and CDR2 is SNEGSKA (reference sequence).

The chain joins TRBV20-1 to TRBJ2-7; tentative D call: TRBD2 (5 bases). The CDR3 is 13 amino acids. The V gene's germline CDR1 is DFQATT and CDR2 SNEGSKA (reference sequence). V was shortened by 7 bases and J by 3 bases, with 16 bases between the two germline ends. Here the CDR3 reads CSVKRRAGYEQYF. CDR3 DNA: TGCAGTGTGAAAAGACGGGCGGGCTACGAGCAGTACTTC.

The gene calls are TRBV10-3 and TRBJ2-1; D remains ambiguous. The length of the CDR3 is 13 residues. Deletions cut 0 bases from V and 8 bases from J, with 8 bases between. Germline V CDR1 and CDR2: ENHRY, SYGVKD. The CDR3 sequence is CAISESVRDEQFF. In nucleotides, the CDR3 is TGTGCCATCAGTGAGTCAGTCCGGGATGAGCAGTTCTTC.

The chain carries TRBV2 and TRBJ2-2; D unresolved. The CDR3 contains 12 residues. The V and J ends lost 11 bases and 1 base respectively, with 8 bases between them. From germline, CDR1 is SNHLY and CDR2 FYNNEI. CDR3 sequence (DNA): TGTGCCCGAGACAAGAACACCGGGGAGCTGTTTTTT. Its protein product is CARDKNTGELFF.

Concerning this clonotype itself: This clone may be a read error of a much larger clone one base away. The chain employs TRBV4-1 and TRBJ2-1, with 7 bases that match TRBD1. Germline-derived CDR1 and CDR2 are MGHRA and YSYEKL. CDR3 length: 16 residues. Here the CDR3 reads CAGSPLVGGSANEQFF. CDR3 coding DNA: TGCGCCGGCAGCCCCCTTGTAGGGGGCTCAGCAAATGAGCAGTTCTTC.

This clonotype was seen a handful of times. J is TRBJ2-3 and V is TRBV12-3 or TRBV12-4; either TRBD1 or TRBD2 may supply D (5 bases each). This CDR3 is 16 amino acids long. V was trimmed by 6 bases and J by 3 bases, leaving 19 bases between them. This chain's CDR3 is CASRHGTSDRTDTQYF. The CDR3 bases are TGTGCCAGCAGGCATGGGACCAGCGATCGGACAGATACGCAGTATTTT.

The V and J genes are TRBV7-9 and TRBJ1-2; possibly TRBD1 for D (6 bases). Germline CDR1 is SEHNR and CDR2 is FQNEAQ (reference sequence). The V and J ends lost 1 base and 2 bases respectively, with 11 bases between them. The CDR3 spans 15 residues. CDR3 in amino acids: CASSLGGHENYGYTF. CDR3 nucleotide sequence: TGTGCCAGCAGCTTAGGGGGACATGAAAACTATGGCTACACCTTC. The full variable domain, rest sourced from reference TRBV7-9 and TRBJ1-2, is DTGVSQNPRHKITKRGQNVTFRCDPISEHNRLYWYRQTLGQGPEFLTYFQNEAQLEKSRLLSDRFSAERPKGSFSTLEIQRTEQGDSAMYLCASSLGGHENYGYTFGSGTRLTVV.

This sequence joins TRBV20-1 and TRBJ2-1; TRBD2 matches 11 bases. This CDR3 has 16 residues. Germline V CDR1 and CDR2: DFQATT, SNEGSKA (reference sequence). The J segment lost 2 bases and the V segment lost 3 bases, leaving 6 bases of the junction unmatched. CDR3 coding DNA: TGCAGTGCTAGTAAACTAGCGGGGGTCCCCTACAATGAGCAGTTCTTC. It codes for CSASKLAGVPYNEQFF.

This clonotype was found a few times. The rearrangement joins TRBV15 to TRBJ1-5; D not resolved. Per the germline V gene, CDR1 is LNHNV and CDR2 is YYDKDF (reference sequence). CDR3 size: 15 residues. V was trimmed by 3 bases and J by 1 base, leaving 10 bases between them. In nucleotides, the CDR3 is TGTGCCACCAGCAGGGAATTAGGGAGCAATCAGCCCCAGCATTTT. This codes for CATSRELGSNQPQHF.

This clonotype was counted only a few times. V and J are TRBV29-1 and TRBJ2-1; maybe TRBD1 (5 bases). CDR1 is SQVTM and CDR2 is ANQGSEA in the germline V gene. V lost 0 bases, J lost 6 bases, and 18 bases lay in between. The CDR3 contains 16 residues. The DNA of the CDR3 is TGCAGCGTTGAAGAAGTAGGACACGTACTTCGCAATGAGCAGTTCTTC. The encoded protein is CSVEEVGHVLRNEQFF.

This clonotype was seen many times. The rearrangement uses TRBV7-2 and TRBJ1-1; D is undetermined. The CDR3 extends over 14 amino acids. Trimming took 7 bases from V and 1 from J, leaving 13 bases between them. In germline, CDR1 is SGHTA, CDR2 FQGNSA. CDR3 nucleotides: TGTGCCAGCATCCAATTTACAGAGAACACTGAAGCTTTCTTT. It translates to CASIQFTENTEAFF.

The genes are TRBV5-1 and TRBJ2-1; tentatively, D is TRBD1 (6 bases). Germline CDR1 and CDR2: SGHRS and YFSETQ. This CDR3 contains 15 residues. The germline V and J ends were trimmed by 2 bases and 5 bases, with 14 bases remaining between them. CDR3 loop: CASSFLFGDNNEQFF. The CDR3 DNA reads TGCGCCAGCAGCTTCCTTTTTGGGGACAACAATGAGCAGTTCTTC.

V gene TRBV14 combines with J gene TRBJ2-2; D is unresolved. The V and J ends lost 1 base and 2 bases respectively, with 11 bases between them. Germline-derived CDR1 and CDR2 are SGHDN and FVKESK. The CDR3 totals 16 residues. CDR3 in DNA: TGTGCCAGCAGCCAAGCAGTGTCAGCCAACACCGGGGAGCTGTTTTTT. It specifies CASSQAVSANTGELFF.

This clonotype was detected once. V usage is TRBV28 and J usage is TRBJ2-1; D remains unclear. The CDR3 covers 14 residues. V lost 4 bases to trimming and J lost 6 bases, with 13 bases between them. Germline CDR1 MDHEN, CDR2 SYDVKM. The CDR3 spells CASSSPYSANEQFF. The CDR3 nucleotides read TGTGCCAGCAGTTCCCCGTACAGCGCCAATGAGCAGTTCTTC.

CDR3: CASSRLAENTGELFF. CDR3 in DNA: TGTGCCAGCAGTCGCCTAGCGGAGAACACCGGGGAGCTGTTTTTT. The V gene is TRBV27, the J gene TRBJ2-2; the match to TRBD2 covers 7 bases. This CDR3 spans 15 amino acids. With V trimmed by 5 bases and J by 1 base, 4 bases remained unmatched. Germline CDR1 MNHEY, CDR2 SMNVEV (reference sequence).

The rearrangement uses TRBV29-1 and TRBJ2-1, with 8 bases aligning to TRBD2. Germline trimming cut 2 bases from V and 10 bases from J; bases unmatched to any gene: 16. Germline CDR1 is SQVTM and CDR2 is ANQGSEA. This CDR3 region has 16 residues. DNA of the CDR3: TGCAGCGTTGAAAGAGGTAGGGGGACTAGACCGATGGAGCAGTTCTTC. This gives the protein CSVERGRGTRPMEQFF.

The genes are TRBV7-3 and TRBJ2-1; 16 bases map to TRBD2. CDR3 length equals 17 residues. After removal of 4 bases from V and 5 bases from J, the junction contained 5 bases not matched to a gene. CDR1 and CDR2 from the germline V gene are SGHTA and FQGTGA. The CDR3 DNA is TGTGCCAGCAGCTCGCCCGGGACTAGCGGGGGGGACAATGAGCAGTTCTTC. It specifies CASSSPGTSGGDNEQFF.

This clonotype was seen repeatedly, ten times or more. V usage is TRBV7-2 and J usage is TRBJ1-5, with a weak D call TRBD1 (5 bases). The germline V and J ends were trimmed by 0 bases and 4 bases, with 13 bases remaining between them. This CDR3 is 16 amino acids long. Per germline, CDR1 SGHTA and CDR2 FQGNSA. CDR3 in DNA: TGTGCCAGCAGCTTAGCGCCATTCGGGGGAAATCAGCCCCAGCATTTT. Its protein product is CASSLAPFGGNQPQHF.